This entry lists 17 T cell receptor beta chains sequenced from one sample in a study of neurological immune-mediated disorders. TCRdb re-derived calls from the 5' RACE reads in MiXCR, one entry per CDR3 protein. Among nearly 60,000 distinct CDR3 sequences, roughly 3.5% were seen once, and the ten largest hold about 7%. The sample taken for sequencing was PBMCs. All receptors derive from a woman aged 55 to 70 with multiple sclerosis.

This clonotype was found many times. The chain employs TRBV28 and TRBJ2-1; D may correspond to TRBD1 or TRBD2 (5 bases each). Trimming took off 6 bases at V and 4 bases at J, with 16 bases between the two ends. The CDR3 totals 15 residues. The germline CDR1 and CDR2 sequences are MDHEN and SYDVKM. The CDR3 reads CASSPGTMEYNEQFF. The CDR3 DNA reads TGTGCCAGCAGCCCCGGGACGATGGAATACAATGAGCAGTTCTTC.

This clonotype was recorded at least ten times. The chain couples TRBV4-3 to TRBJ1-4; D unclear. This CDR3 comprises 16 residues. Deletions cut 2 bases from V and 7 bases from J, with 17 bases between. The germline V gene encodes CDR1 LGHNA and CDR2 YSLEER. For the CDR3, the DNA is TGCGCCAGCAGCCAAACCTGGACCCCCGGCGGTGAAAAACTGTTTTTT. Its translation: CASSQTWTPGGEKLFF.

Ten or more counts support this clonotype. The CDR3 loop is CASSRTGGAYNEQFF. The CDR3, as DNA: TGTGCCAGCAGCAGAACAGGGGGCGCCTACAATGAGCAGTTCTTC. The chain combines TRBV4-2 with TRBJ2-1; 9 nucleotides line up with TRBD1. CDR1 is LGHNA and CDR2 is YNFKEQ in the germline V gene. The J segment lost 2 bases and the V segment lost 5 bases, leaving 4 bases of the junction unmatched. The CDR3 runs to 15 residues.

This clonotype occurred many times. The CDR3 reads CASSLARPNTEAFF. The DNA of the CDR3 is TGTGCCAGCAGTTTAGCCAGGCCTAACACTGAAGCTTTCTTT. The chain is built from TRBV27 and TRBJ1-1; D ambiguous. The CDR3 has 14 residues. The germline V gene has CDR1 MNHEY and CDR2 SMNVEV (reference sequence). V lost 2 bases, J lost 2 bases, and 9 bases lay in between.

This clonotype has at least ten counts. The rearrangement links TRBV5-1 to TRBJ1-1; D possibly corresponds to TRBD1 (6 bases). The V end lost 4 bases, the J end lost 2 bases, and 12 bases lay between the germline ends. The CDR3 is 14 amino acids. The germline V gene encodes CDR1 SGHRS and CDR2 YFSETQ. In nucleotides, the CDR3 is TGCGCCAGCAGCCAAAGACAGGCTAACACTGAAGCTTTCTTT. This sequence encodes CASSQRQANTEAFF.

This clonotype has a count of ten or more. J is TRBJ2-1 and V is TRBV9, with a weak D call TRBD1 (5 bases). The V end lost 0 bases, the J end lost 2 bases, and 9 bases lay between the germline ends. Germline lookup yields CDR1 SGDLS and CDR2 YYNGEE. The CDR3 has 15 residues. CDR3 sequence: CASSVVAGPYNEQFF. The CDR3 DNA is TGTGCCAGCAGCGTAGTTGCAGGGCCCTACAATGAGCAGTTCTTC.

Many counts were recorded for this clonotype. The chain recombines TRBV29-1 with TRBJ2-1; no definite D call. The CDR3 consists of 14 residues. CDR1 and CDR2 from the germline V gene are SQVTM and ANQGSEA. Trimming removed 4 bases at V and 4 bases at J, with 14 bases between. The CDR3, as DNA: TGCAGCGTTGTATCCAGCTCACTATACAATGAGCAGTTCTTC. Translation: CSVVSSSLYNEQFF.

The gene calls are TRBV20-1 and TRBJ2-1; D is perhaps TRBD2 (6 bases). The CDR3 totals 14 residues. The V end lost 3 bases, the J end lost 6 bases, and 15 bases lay between the germline ends. The V gene's germline CDR1 is DFQATT and CDR2 SNEGSKA (reference sequence). CDR3 amino acids: CSASPTGTFNEQFF. The DNA of the CDR3 is TGCAGTGCTAGCCCAACGGGGACTTTCAATGAGCAGTTCTTC.

This clonotype was seen ten or more times. V gene TRBV5-1 combines with J gene TRBJ2-5; 8 nucleotides match TRBD1. This CDR3 spans 14 amino acids. V shed 4 bases, J shed 5 bases, and the junction held 7 bases outside the gene matches. CDR1 SGHRS and CDR2 YFSETQ come from the germline V gene. CDR3 amino acids: CASSNRQGSETQYF. The CDR3 DNA follows: TGCGCCAGCAGCAACCGACAGGGGTCGGAGACCCAGTACTTC.

This clonotype was counted many times. This chain links TRBV19 with TRBJ2-5; D gene uncertain. V lost 3 bases and J lost 2, with 7 bases in between. The CDR3 extends over 13 amino acids. Germline CDR1 is LNHDA and CDR2 is SQIVND (reference sequence). The CDR3 protein is CASSISHQETQYF. The CDR3 coding sequence is TGTGCCAGTAGTATCAGCCATCAAGAGACCCAGTACTTC.

This clonotype was observed many times. The V gene is TRBV15, the J gene TRBJ2-7; perhaps TRBD2 as D (6 bases). CDR3 length equals 15 residues. The germline V gene encodes CDR1 LNHNV and CDR2 YYDKDF (reference sequence). Trimming removed 3 bases at V and 4 bases at J, with 16 bases between. The CDR3 here is CATSRTRGSRYEQYF. The CDR3 coding sequence is TGTGCCACCAGCAGGACGCGGGGCTCACGGTACGAGCAGTACTTC.

This clonotype was observed many times. The J gene is TRBJ2-7, the V gene TRBV20-1, with 8 positions matching TRBD1. Germline V gene sequence: CDR1 DFQATT, CDR2 SNEGSKA (reference sequence). The CDR3 sequence is 13 residues long. The J segment lost 2 bases and the V segment lost 7 bases, leaving 7 bases of the junction unmatched. CDR3 amino acids: CSVSDRVTYEQYF. In DNA, the CDR3 is TGCAGTGTCTCGGACAGGGTAACCTACGAGCAGTACTTC.

Note on this clonotype: A read error may explain this, as a much larger clone is one base away. The rearrangement links TRBV29-1 to TRBJ2-6; the match to TRBD1 covers 8 bases. This CDR3 has 16 amino acids. Per germline, CDR1 SQVTM and CDR2 ANQGSEA. CDR3 bases: TGCAGCGTTGGGACAGGGTTCCCCTCTGGGGCCAAAGTCCTGACTTTC. Protein: CSVGTGFPSGAKVLTF.

With respect to this clonotype: A much larger clonotype is one base distant, so this may be a read error. V is TRBV4-3 and J is TRBJ2-7, with 7 bases that match TRBD1. The germline V gene has CDR1 LGHNA and CDR2 YSLEER. This CDR3 has 15 amino acids. V trimming: 0 bases; J trimming: 7 bases; junction bases outside the gene matches: 9. The DNA of the CDR3 is TGCGCCAGCAGCCAAGATCCGCAGGGGGTGCTTGAGCAGTACTTC. Translated, it gives CASSQDPQGVLEQYF.

This clonotype showed up many times. The rearrangement uses TRBV6-2 or TRBV6-3 and TRBJ2-7; D gene unclear. CDR1 is MNHEY, CDR2 SVGEGT, per germline. The CDR3 extends over 11 amino acids. The V end lost 3 bases, the J end lost 5 bases, and 5 bases lay between the germline ends. CDR3 sequence (DNA): TGTGCCAGCAGTTATCGGAACGAGCAGTACTTC. Translation: CASSYRNEQYF.

This clonotype was detected ten times or more. The V and J genes are TRBV20-1 and TRBJ2-5, with D hard to call. The CDR3 contains 13 residues. V lost 6 bases and J lost 1, with 12 bases in between. The germline gives CDR1 DFQATT, CDR2 SNEGSKA (reference sequence). Here the CDR3 reads CSAQFVGQETQYF. The CDR3 bases are TGCAGTGCCCAATTCGTTGGCCAAGAGACCCAGTACTTC.

This clonotype was detected many times. V gene TRBV5-1 combines with J gene TRBJ2-7; 8 bases map to TRBD2. The CDR3 covers 15 residues. Trimming took 4 bases from V and 3 from J; bases not matched to a gene: 9. Per germline, CDR1 SGHRS and CDR2 YFSETQ. The CDR3 loop is CASSLRLASVYEQYF. As DNA, the CDR3 is TGCGCCAGCAGCCTTAGACTAGCGTCGGTCTACGAGCAGTACTTC.